A single sample gave rise to the 9 T cell receptor beta chains below, sequenced in a study of monozygotic twins with inflammatory bowel disease. TCRdb re-called the 5' RACE reads, yielding one record per CDR3 amino acid sequence without DNA. This sample's table has 310,000 or so distinct CDR3 sequences. What was sequenced was blood. These receptors came from a human donor with ulcerative colitis or Crohn's disease, or a healthy co-twin of an affected twin (not recorded which).

V is TRBV7-2 and J is TRBJ1-2; with no DNA, the TCRdb D assignment of TRBD1 cannot be verified. Germline values: CDR1 SGHTA, CDR2 FQGNSA. CDR3 length equals 15 residues. CDR3 sequence: CASSRTGDSTWGYTF.

The rearrangement joins TRBV24-1 to TRBJ2-5. Per the germline V gene, CDR1 is KGHDR and CDR2 is SFDVKD. The CDR3 runs 15 residues. The CDR3 is CATSEPTGYQETQYF.

The chain employs TRBV5-4 and TRBJ1-2. Looked up from germline, CDR1 is SGHNT and CDR2 is YYREEE (reference sequence). The length of the CDR3 is 14 residues. CDR3 sequence reads: CASSFPQNNYGYTF.

This sequence joins TRBV2 and TRBJ2-3; TCRdb's assignment of TRBD2 cannot be checked, as there is no DNA. The CDR3 is 22 amino acids. Germline V gene sequence: CDR1 SNHLY, CDR2 FYNNEI. The CDR3 sequence: CASSEAASGLAGRGLGTDTQYF.

V is TRBV6-1 and J is TRBJ2-2; TCRdb's assignment of TRBD1 cannot be checked, as there is no DNA. The CDR3 totals 16 residues. CDR1 is MNHNS and CDR2 is SASEGT in the germline V gene. The CDR3 loop reads CASSRQGGVYTGELFF.

The chain employs TRBV6-1 and TRBJ1-6. The V gene's germline CDR1 is MNHNS and CDR2 SASEGT. CDR3 size: 13 residues. This CDR3 reads CASRQRQNSPLHF.

The rearrangement links TRBV7-2 to TRBJ1-3. The V gene's germline CDR1 is SGHTA and CDR2 FQGNSA. CDR3 length: 14 amino acids. This chain's CDR3 is CASSPESSGNTIYF.

The chain recombines TRBV7-2 with TRBJ2-1; TCRdb gives TRBD2 as the D gene, but with no DNA this cannot be confirmed. Germline-derived CDR1 and CDR2 are SGHTA and FQGNSA. The CDR3 has 11 amino acids. CDR3 in amino acids: CASSLTSEQFF.

The chain employs TRBV7-3 and TRBJ2-5; TCRdb lists TRBD2, though no DNA is available to test this call. This CDR3 contains 16 residues. The germline V gene encodes CDR1 SGHTA and CDR2 FQGTGA. The CDR3 reads CASSLSSGRSQETQYF. Supplemented by reference TRBV7-3 and TRBJ2-5, the full variable domain reads GAGVSQTPSNKVTEKGKYVELRCDPISGHTALYWYRQSLGQGPEFLIYFQGTGAADDSGLPNDRFFAVRPEGSVSTLKIQRTERGDSAVYLCASSLSSGRSQETQYFGPGTRLLVL.